This is a list of T cell receptor beta chains from one sample in a study of blood T cell repertoires in COVID-19. Method: immunoSEQ multiplex PCR; TCRdb's copy keeps in-frame clones and lacks some. The sample has some 280,000 clones, about nine tenths seen once. The sample consisted of peripheral blood. The origin of the receptors is a woman aged 40 to 50 who had recovered from COVID-19. Both conserved end residues are part of each CDR3. The D gene is left open where the match is weak. The size entry is marked missing in some rows and otherwise reads once, few, many or a size class.

d_call | j_call | v_call | cdr3_length | clone_size | cdr3_nt | cdr3_aa
TRBD1 | TRBJ2-3 | TRBV24-1 | 15 | . | TGTGCCACCAGTGATGCCGACAGGGATGCAGATACGCAGTATTTT | CATSDADRDADTQYF
TRBD1 | TRBJ1-5 | TRBV19 | 14 | . | TGTGCCAGTAGTATGGGGACAGGTAATCAGCCCCAGCATTTT | CASSMGTGNQPQHF
. | TRBJ2-1 | TRBV5-4 | 13 | . | TGTGCCAGCATCGTTCTAGCGAGGAATGAGCAGTTCTTC | CASIVLARNEQFF
. | TRBJ2-1 | TRBV10-3 | 16 | . | TGTGCCATCAGTGCCCCGACTAGAAAGGAGTACAATGAGCAGTTCTTC | CAISAPTRKEYNEQFF
TRBD2 | TRBJ2-3 | TRBV29-1 | 17 | once | TGCAGCGTCGGATGTCGTACTAGCGGGCATTACACAGATACGCAGTATTTT | CSVGCRTSGHYTDTQYF
. | TRBJ2-1 | TRBV5-4 | 14 | many | TGTGCCAGCAGCTTGCGGCAGGGTTCGAATGAGCAGTTCTTC | CASSLRQGSNEQFF
TRBD1 | TRBJ1-3 | TRBV10-2 | 13 | . | TGCGCCAGCACCACAGGGGCTGGAAACACCATATATTTT | CASTTGAGNTIYF
. | TRBJ1-1 | TRBV5-1 | 15 | . | TGCGCCAGCAGCCATGACAAGGCGATGAACACTGAAGCTTTCTTT | CASSHDKAMNTEAFF
. | TRBJ2-5 | TRBV5-8 | 14 | . | TGTGCCAGCCATCGGAGGGCGTACCAAGAGACCCAGTACTTC | CASHRRAYQETQYF
TRBD2 | TRBJ2-5 | TRBV18 | 15 | . | TGTGCCAGCTCGGCCCAGCGGGAGGCTCGGGAGACCCAGTACTTC | CASSAQREARETQYF
TRBD1 | TRBJ1-2 | TRBV7-2 | 14 | . | TGTGCCAGCAGCTTAGATCCAGGGGGGTATGGCTACACCTTC | CASSLDPGGYGYTF
TRBD1 | TRBJ1-3 | TRBV5-4 | 15 | . | TGTGCCAGCAGCTTCGAAGGGACAGTTGGAAACACCATATATTTT | CASSFEGTVGNTIYF
TRBD1 | TRBJ1-2 | TRBV2 | 13 | . | TGTGCCAGCAGGATAGACAGGGAACGTGGCTACACCTTC | CASRIDRERGYTF
TRBD1 | TRBJ1-1 | TRBV15 | 16 | . | TGTGCCACCAGCCCTTCATCCGGGACAGTGAACACTGAAGCTTTCTTT | CATSPSSGTVNTEAFF
. | TRBJ2-2 | TRBV6-5 | 13 | . | TGTGCCGGGCGACGGGGGAACACCGGGGAGCTGTTTTTT | CAGRRGNTGELFF
. | TRBJ2-7 | TRBV6-5 | 12 | . | TGTGCCAGCAGAGAGGGGGGGCTGGAGCAGTACTTC | CASREGGLEQYF
TRBD2 | TRBJ2-1 | TRBV7-9 | 16 | . | TGTGCCAGCAGCTTAGGTCTAGCGGGTACCTACAATGAGCAGTTCTTC | CASSLGLAGTYNEQFF
TRBD2 | TRBJ2-1 | TRBV3-1/TRBV3-2 | 18 | . | TGTGCCAGCAGCCCAGTACTAGCGGGAGGGCCTATCTACAATGAGCAGTTCTTC | CASSPVLAGGPIYNEQFF
TRBD2 | TRBJ2-7 | TRBV11-2 | 15 | . | TGTGCCAGCAGCTTAGTTTGGGACTACTCCTACGAGCAGTACTTC | CASSLVWDYSYEQYF
. | TRBJ2-5 | TRBV5-1 | 15 | . | TGCGCCAGCAGCCCCAACCTAGCGACTCAAGAGACCCAGTACTTC | CASSPNLATQETQYF
. | TRBJ2-1 | TRBV7-2 | 14 | few | TGTGCCAGCAGCTTAGGAGGCTCAAACAATGAGCAGTTCTTC | CASSLGGSNNEQFF
. | TRBJ2-7 | TRBV28 | 18 | . | TGTGCCAGCAGTTTATATAGTTTTTCGGCGGACAGCCCCTACGAGCAGTACTTC | CASSLYSFSADSPYEQYF
. | TRBJ2-3 | TRBV28 | 11 | . | TGTGCCACCGCAGGCCCAGATACGCAGTATTTT | CATAGPDTQYF
. | TRBJ1-1 | TRBV28 | 12 | few | TGTGCCAGCAGCTCTATAACCCCCCAAGCTTTCTTT | CASSSITPQAFF
TRBD1 | TRBJ1-6 | TRBV2 | 13 | . | TGTGCCAGCCAGGGGGCCCTTAATTCACCCCTCCACTTT | CASQGALNSPLHF
. | TRBJ1-6 | TRBV7-2 | 15 | . | TGTGCCAGCAGCTTAGTCGGCTCCGGGGATTCACCCCTCCACTTT | CASSLVGSGDSPLHF
. | TRBJ2-1 | TRBV5-1 | 15 | . | TGCGCCAGCAGCAACCTCGGGACTTATTACAATGAGCAGTTCTTC | CASSNLGTYYNEQFF
TRBD1 | TRBJ1-6 | TRBV18 | 15 | once | TGTGCCAGCTCACCGGGGGCAGGGGGCGATTCACCCCTCCACTTT | CASSPGAGGDSPLHF
TRBD1 | TRBJ1-6 | TRBV3-1/TRBV3-2 | 16 | . | TGTGCCAGCAGCCTACTGACAGGGGGAGATAATTCACCCCTCCACTTT | CASSLLTGGDNSPLHF
TRBD1 | TRBJ1-2 | TRBV12-5 | 16 | . | TGTGCTAGTGGTTTGCAACGACAGGGGGCGAACTATGGCTACACCTTC | CASGLQRQGANYGYTF
. | TRBJ2-7 | TRBV15 | 15 | . | TGTGCCACCAGCAGAGATGGGTGGCAGGGCTACGAGCAGTACTTC | CATSRDGWQGYEQYF
. | TRBJ2-3 | TRBV11-2 | 11 | . | TGTGCCAGCAGCCTGCCCGGGGCGCAGTATTTT | CASSLPGAQYF
. | TRBJ2-5 | TRBV28 | 16 | . | TGTGCCAGCAGTGGACTCCAGGTACTTCTTCGTGAGACCCAGTACTTC | CASSGLQVLLRETQYF
. | TRBJ2-2 | TRBV7-2 | 15 | . | TGTGCCAGCAGCAACTACGGGACTGGGACCGGGGAGCTGTTTTTT | CASSNYGTGTGELFF
TRBD1 | TRBJ2-2 | TRBV7-9 | 17 | . | TGTGCCAGCCCGGGTCGAGGACAGGCAACCTTCACCGGGGAGCTGTTTTTT | CASPGRGQATFTGELFF
TRBD2 | TRBJ2-1 | TRBV6-5 | 14 | . | TGTGCCAGCTCGATCCAGCGGGAGTTGAATGAGCAGTTCTTC | CASSIQRELNEQFF
TRBD1 | TRBJ1-2 | TRBV19 | 14 | . | TGTGCCAGTACCACACAGGGGTTTGGCTATGGCTACACCTTC | CASTTQGFGYGYTF
TRBD2 | TRBJ2-3 | TRBV3-1/TRBV3-2 | 15 | . | TGTGCCAGCAGCCAAGATGCTAGCGGGAGCGGTACGCAGTATTTT | CASSQDASGSGTQYF
. | TRBJ1-4 | TRBV13 | 15 | . | TGTGCCAGCTCCTTAGGCGGGGCAACTAATGAAAAACTGTTTTTT | CASSLGGATNEKLFF
. | TRBJ2-7 | TRBV27 | 14 | . | TGTGCCAGCAGTTTCCTCGGGACTCGATACGAGCAGTACTTC | CASSFLGTRYEQYF
TRBD1 | TRBJ2-4 | TRBV7-8 | 19 | . | TGTGCCAGCAGCTGGGGGGACAGGGAGCGAATACTTGGTATGAACATTCAGTACTTC | CASSWGDRERILGMNIQYF
. | TRBJ1-2 | TRBV30 | 12 | . | TGTGCCTGGAGACCGGGTAATTCGGGCTACACCTTC | CAWRPGNSGYTF
TRBD2 | TRBJ2-3 | TRBV19 | 18 | . | TGTGCCAGTAGTATAGATTCAGCGGGAGGAACTAGCACAGATACGCAGTATTTT | CASSIDSAGGTSTDTQYF
. | TRBJ1-1 | TRBV6-4 | 13 | . | TGTGCCAGCAGTGTAACAGAGAACACTGAAGCTTTCTTT | CASSVTENTEAFF
TRBD2 | TRBJ2-1 | TRBV20-1 | 15 | . | TGCAGTGCCAGTCGGTCGGCGGGAGGTTACAATGAGCAGTTCTTC | CSASRSAGGYNEQFF
TRBD2 | TRBJ2-3 | TRBV24-1 | 16 | . | TGTGCCACCAGTGGTGGGACTAGCGATAGCACAGATACGCAGTATTTT | CATSGGTSDSTDTQYF